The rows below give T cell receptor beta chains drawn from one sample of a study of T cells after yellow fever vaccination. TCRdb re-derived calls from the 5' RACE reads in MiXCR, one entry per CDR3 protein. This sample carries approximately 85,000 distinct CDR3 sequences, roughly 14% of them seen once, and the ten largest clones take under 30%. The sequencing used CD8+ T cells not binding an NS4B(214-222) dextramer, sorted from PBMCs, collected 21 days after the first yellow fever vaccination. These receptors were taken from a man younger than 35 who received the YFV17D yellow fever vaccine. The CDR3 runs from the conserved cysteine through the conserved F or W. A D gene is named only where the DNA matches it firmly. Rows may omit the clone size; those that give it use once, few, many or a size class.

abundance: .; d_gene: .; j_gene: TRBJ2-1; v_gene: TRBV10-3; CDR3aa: CAISESTEPYNEQFF; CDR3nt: TGTGCCATCAGTGAGTCGACAGAACCCTACAATGAGCAGTTCTTC
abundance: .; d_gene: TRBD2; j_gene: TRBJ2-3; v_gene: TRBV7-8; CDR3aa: CASSFLADTSPSDTQYF; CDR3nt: TGTGCCAGCAGCTTCCTAGCGGATACGAGTCCCTCAGATACGCAGTATTTT
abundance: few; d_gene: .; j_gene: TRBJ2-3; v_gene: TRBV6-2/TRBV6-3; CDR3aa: CASSLTGADTQYF; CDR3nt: TGTGCCAGCAGTTTAACGGGGGCAGATACGCAGTATTTT
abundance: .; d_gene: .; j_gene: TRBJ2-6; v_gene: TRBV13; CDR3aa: CASSLGRSGGGTGANVLTF; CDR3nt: TGTGCCAGCAGCTTAGGCCGATCCGGGGGCGGGACCGGGGCCAACGTCCTGACTTTC
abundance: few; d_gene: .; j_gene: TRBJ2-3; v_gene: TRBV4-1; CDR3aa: CASSPQGLLTDTQYF; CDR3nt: TGCGCCAGCAGTCCACAGGGTCTTCTCACAGATACGCAGTATTTT
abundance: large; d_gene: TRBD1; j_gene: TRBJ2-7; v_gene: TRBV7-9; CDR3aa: CASSALDRDTYEQYF; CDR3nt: TGTGCCAGCAGCGCACTCGACAGGGACACCTACGAGCAGTACTTC
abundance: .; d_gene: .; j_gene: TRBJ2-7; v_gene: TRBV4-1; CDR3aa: CASRPTVQGTSYEQYF; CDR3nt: TGCGCCAGCAGGCCTACTGTACAGGGCACCTCCTACGAGCAGTACTTC
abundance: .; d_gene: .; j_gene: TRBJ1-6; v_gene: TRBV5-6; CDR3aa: CASSLMNSPLHF; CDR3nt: TGTGCCAGCAGCTTGATGAATTCACCCCTCCACTTT
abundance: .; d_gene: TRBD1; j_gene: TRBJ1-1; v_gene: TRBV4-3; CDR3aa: CASSQRFPGQGYSNTEAFF; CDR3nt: TGCGCCAGCAGCCAGAGATTCCCGGGACAGGGTTATTCGAACACTGAAGCTTTCTTT
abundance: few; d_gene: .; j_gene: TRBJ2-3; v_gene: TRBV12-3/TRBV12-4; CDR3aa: CASSLGGWADTQYF; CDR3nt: TGTGCCAGCAGTTTGGGAGGTTGGGCAGATACGCAGTATTTT
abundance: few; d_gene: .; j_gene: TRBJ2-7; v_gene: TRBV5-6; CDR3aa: CASSFGLAFYEQYF; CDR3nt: TGTGCCAGCAGCTTCGGCCTAGCTTTTTACGAGCAGTACTTC
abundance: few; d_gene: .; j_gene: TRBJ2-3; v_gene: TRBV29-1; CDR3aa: CSVVSWDTQYF; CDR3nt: TGCAGCGTTGTGAGTTGGGATACGCAGTATTTT
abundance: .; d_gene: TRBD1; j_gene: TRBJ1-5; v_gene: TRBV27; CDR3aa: CASRTGLGNQPQHF; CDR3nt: TGTGCCAGCAGGACAGGGCTTGGCAATCAGCCCCAGCATTTT
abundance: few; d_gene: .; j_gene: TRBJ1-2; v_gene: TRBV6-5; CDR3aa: CASSYIGSYGYTF; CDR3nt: TGTGCCAGCAGTTACATTGGCAGCTATGGCTACACCTTC
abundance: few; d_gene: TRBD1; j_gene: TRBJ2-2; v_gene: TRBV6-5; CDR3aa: CASSYGQVGELFF; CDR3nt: TGTGCCAGCAGTTACGGACAGGTCGGGGAGCTGTTTTTT
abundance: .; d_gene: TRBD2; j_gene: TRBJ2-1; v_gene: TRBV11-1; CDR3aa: CASSTPSGVSYNEQFF; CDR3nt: TGTGCCAGCAGCACACCTAGCGGGGTCTCCTACAATGAGCAGTTCTTC
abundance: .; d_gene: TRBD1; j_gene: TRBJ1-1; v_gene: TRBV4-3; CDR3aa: CASSPYRGNTEAFF; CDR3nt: TGCGCCAGCAGCCCTTACAGGGGGAACACTGAAGCTTTCTTT
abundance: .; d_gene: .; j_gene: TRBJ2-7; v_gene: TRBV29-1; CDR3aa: CSVLLGRGAAWEQYF; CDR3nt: TGCAGCGTCCTTCTCGGCCGAGGGGCCGCCTGGGAGCAGTACTTC
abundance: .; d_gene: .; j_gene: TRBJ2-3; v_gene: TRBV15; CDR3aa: CATSRGSLAVDTQYF; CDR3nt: TGTGCCACCAGCAGAGGTAGCCTAGCTGTGGATACGCAGTATTTT
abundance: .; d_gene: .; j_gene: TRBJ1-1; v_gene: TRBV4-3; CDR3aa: CASSLTLGSSEAFF; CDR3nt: TGCGCCAGCAGCCTAACCCTGGGATCCTCTGAAGCTTTCTTT
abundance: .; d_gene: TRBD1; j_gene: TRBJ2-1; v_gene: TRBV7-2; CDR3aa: CASSLGTDSNEQFF; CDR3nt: TGTGCCAGCAGCCTCGGGACAGATAGCAATGAGCAGTTCTTC
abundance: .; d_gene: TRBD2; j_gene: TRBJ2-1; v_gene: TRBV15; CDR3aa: CATKTPSGGARNEQFF; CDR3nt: TGTGCCACCAAAACTCCAAGCGGGGGGGCTCGAAATGAGCAGTTCTTC
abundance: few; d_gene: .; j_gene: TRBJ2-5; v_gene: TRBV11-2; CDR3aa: CASSVGTYSKETQYF; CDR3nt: TGTGCCAGCAGCGTCGGGACATACTCCAAAGAGACCCAGTACTTC
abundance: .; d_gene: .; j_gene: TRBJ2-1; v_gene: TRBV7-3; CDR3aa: CASSLTPYLHSHNEQFF; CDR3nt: TGTGCCAGCAGCTTAACGCCCTACCTCCACTCCCACAATGAGCAGTTCTTC
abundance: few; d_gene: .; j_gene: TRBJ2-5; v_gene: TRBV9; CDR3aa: CASSVQGAQETQYF; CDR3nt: TGTGCCAGCAGCGTACAGGGAGCCCAAGAGACCCAGTACTTC
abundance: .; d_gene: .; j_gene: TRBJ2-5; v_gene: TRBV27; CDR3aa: CASSLFRPPALYQETQYF; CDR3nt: TGTGCCAGCAGTTTATTCCGGCCCCCGGCTCTGTACCAAGAGACCCAGTACTTC
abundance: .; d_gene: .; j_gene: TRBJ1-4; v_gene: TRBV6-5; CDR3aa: CASRQIGEKLFF; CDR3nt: TGTGCCAGCAGACAGATTGGGGAAAAACTGTTTTTT
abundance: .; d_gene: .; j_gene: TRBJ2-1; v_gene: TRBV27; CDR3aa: CASSFSWCHEQFF; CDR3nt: TGTGCCAGCAGTTTCTCATGGTGCCATGAGCAGTTCTTC
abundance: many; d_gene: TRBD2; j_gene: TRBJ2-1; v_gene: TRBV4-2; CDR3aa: CASLSGGTTYNEQFF; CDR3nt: TGTGCCAGCTTAAGCGGGGGGACAACCTACAATGAGCAGTTCTTC
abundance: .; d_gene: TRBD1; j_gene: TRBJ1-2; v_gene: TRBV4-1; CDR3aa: CASSHQGQVYGYTF; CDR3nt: TGCGCCAGCAGCCATCAAGGACAGGTCTATGGCTACACCTTC
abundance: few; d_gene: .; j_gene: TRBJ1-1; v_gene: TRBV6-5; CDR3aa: CASSHSGGGAEAFF; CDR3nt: TGTGCCAGCAGCCACTCGGGAGGTGGGGCTGAAGCTTTCTTT
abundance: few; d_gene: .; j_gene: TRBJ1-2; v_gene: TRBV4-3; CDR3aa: CASSQDTGAGGYTF; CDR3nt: TGCGCCAGCAGCCAAGATACCGGGGCTGGTGGCTACACCTTC
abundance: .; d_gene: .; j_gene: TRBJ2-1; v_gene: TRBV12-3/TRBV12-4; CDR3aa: CASGTDGGGSYNEQFF; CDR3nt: TGTGCCAGCGGGACCGATGGGGGAGGCTCCTACAATGAGCAGTTCTTC
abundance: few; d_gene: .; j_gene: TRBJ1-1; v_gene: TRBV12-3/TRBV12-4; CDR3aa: CASSLAQLQEAFF; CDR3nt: TGTGCCAGCAGTTTAGCGCAACTCCAAGAAGCTTTCTTT